This is a list of T cell receptor beta chains from one sample in a study of prognosis after radiotherapy for stage I lung cancer. MiXCR was run by TCRdb on the multiplex PCR reads, yielding one entry per CDR3 protein. The table has around 30,000 distinct CDR3 sequences, 34% seen once. The specimen comprised PBMCs, sampled before or after stereotactic body radiation therapy (not recorded which). The receptor source for this set is a donor aged 50 or older with non-small cell lung cancer. CDR3s include the opening cysteine and the closing phenylalanine or tryptophan. A D gene is named only where the DNA matches it firmly. Clone size is given for some rows only: seen once, a few or many times, or a class if the clone is expanded.

J gene: TRBJ1-5; clone size: many; V gene: TRBV30; D gene: NA; CDR3 DNA: TGTGCCTGGAGTAGGGAGGCCGATCAGCCCCAGCATTTT; CDR3 protein: CAWSREADQPQHF
J gene: TRBJ2-3; clone size: many; V gene: TRBV20-1; D gene: NA; CDR3 DNA: TGCAGTGCTAGAGATCGGGTGTCCTCTATTGATACGCAGTATTTT; CDR3 protein: CSARDRVSSIDTQYF
J gene: TRBJ2-7; clone size: many; V gene: TRBV7-6; D gene: NA; CDR3 DNA: TGTGCCAGCAGTGCTGCCCCGGGAGACTACGAGCAGTACTTC; CDR3 protein: CASSAAPGDYEQYF
J gene: TRBJ1-2; clone size: NA; V gene: TRBV28; D gene: NA; CDR3 DNA: TGTGCCAGCAGGTCCGGGGTAGGGGTTGGCTACACCTTC; CDR3 protein: CASRSGVGVGYTF
J gene: TRBJ2-3; clone size: many; V gene: TRBV19; D gene: NA; CDR3 DNA: TGTGCCAGTAGGGCCGGAGGGACAGATACGCAGTATTTT; CDR3 protein: CASRAGGTDTQYF
J gene: TRBJ1-1; clone size: many; V gene: TRBV7-9; D gene: NA; CDR3 DNA: TGTGCCAGCAGCTCGGGAGGAATTGAAGCTTTCTTT; CDR3 protein: CASSSGGIEAFF
J gene: TRBJ2-3; clone size: many; V gene: TRBV19; D gene: NA; CDR3 DNA: TGTGCCAGTATGGGTAACAGGGCTAACACAGATACGCAGTATTTT; CDR3 protein: CASMGNRANTDTQYF
J gene: TRBJ2-2; clone size: many; V gene: TRBV30; D gene: NA; CDR3 DNA: TGTGCCTGGAGTCGTCTTAGGGGTGACGGGGAGCTGTTTTTT; CDR3 protein: CAWSRLRGDGELFF
J gene: TRBJ1-5; clone size: many; V gene: TRBV5-1; D gene: NA; CDR3 DNA: TGCGCCAGCAGCTCTGGACCTAATCAGCCCCGGCATTTT; CDR3 protein: CASSSGPNQPRHF
J gene: TRBJ1-1; clone size: many; V gene: TRBV20-1; D gene: TRBD1; CDR3 DNA: TGCAGTGCTACGGGACAGCTGAACACTGAAGCTTTCTTT; CDR3 protein: CSATGQLNTEAFF
J gene: TRBJ2-7; clone size: many; V gene: TRBV3-1; D gene: TRBD2; CDR3 DNA: TGTGCCAGCAGCTCTAGCGGAGGCATTTACGAGCAGTACTTC; CDR3 protein: CASSSSGGIYEQYF
J gene: TRBJ2-1; clone size: NA; V gene: TRBV24-1; D gene: NA; CDR3 DNA: TGTGCCACCAGTGACCGACTTTTGGGCACCAATGAGCAGTTCTTC; CDR3 protein: CATSDRLLGTNEQFF
J gene: TRBJ2-2; clone size: many; V gene: TRBV7-3; D gene: NA; CDR3 DNA: TGTGCCAGCAGCTTAGTTGAGAGCGGGGAGCTGTTTTTT; CDR3 protein: CASSLVESGELFF
J gene: TRBJ2-2; clone size: many; V gene: TRBV3-1; D gene: NA; CDR3 DNA: TGTGCCAGCAGCCAAGGGGGTGTGGGCACCGGGGAGCTGTTTTTT; CDR3 protein: CASSQGGVGTGELFF
J gene: TRBJ1-3; clone size: NA; V gene: TRBV28; D gene: NA; CDR3 DNA: TGTGTCAGCAGTTCAAAATCCCCGTTAGCCATATATTTT; CDR3 protein: CVSSSKSPLAIYF
J gene: TRBJ2-7; clone size: many; V gene: TRBV28; D gene: NA; CDR3 DNA: TGTGCCAGCAGTTTAGTCCAGGGATTCTTCGAGCAGTACTTC; CDR3 protein: CASSLVQGFFEQYF
J gene: TRBJ2-3; clone size: NA; V gene: TRBV5-1; D gene: TRBD2; CDR3 DNA: TGCGCCAGCAGCTCCGCTTCTAGCGGAAGCACAGATACGCAGTATTTT; CDR3 protein: CASSSASSGSTDTQYF
J gene: TRBJ1-6; clone size: NA; V gene: TRBV6-2/TRBV6-3; D gene: TRBD1; CDR3 DNA: TGTGCCAGCAACGAAACACCGGGACAGGGCTCACCCCTCCACTTT; CDR3 protein: CASNETPGQGSPLHF
J gene: TRBJ2-7; clone size: NA; V gene: TRBV25-1; D gene: NA; CDR3 DNA: TGTGCCAGCAGTGAATTAAGCTACGAGCATTACTTT; CDR3 protein: CASSELSYEHYF
J gene: TRBJ2-7; clone size: many; V gene: TRBV19; D gene: TRBD2; CDR3 DNA: TGTGCCAGTAGTAGGGCTAGCGGATCCTACGAGCAGTACTTC; CDR3 protein: CASSRASGSYEQYF
J gene: TRBJ1-1; clone size: many; V gene: TRBV19; D gene: NA; CDR3 DNA: TGTGCCAGCCAGGCGGGTATAAACACTGAAGCTTTCTTT; CDR3 protein: CASQAGINTEAFF
J gene: TRBJ2-3; clone size: NA; V gene: TRBV6-1; D gene: TRBD2; CDR3 DNA: TGTGCCAGCAGCTACAATAGCGGGGACCCCACAGATACGCAGTATTTT; CDR3 protein: CASSYNSGDPTDTQYF
J gene: TRBJ2-2; clone size: many; V gene: TRBV7-9; D gene: NA; CDR3 DNA: TGTGCCAGCAGCTTAGGCGGCACCGGGGAGCTGTTTTTT; CDR3 protein: CASSLGGTGELFF
J gene: TRBJ1-4; clone size: many; V gene: TRBV7-2; D gene: NA; CDR3 DNA: TGTGCCAGCAGCCAGACCGGGGGTCTGACTAATGAAAAACTGTTTTTT; CDR3 protein: CASSQTGGLTNEKLFF
J gene: TRBJ2-3; clone size: many; V gene: TRBV11-2; D gene: NA; CDR3 DNA: TGTGCCAGCAGCCGAGGGGGCGGGGAGGGCGATACGCAGTATTTT; CDR3 protein: CASSRGGGEGDTQYF
J gene: TRBJ2-7; clone size: many; V gene: TRBV11-2; D gene: NA; CDR3 DNA: TGTGCCAGCAGCTTAGTTGGGAGCCGGTACGAGCAGTACTTC; CDR3 protein: CASSLVGSRYEQYF
J gene: TRBJ1-3; clone size: NA; V gene: TRBV6-1; D gene: TRBD1; CDR3 DNA: TGTGCCAGCAGACCCAGGGGGCCTGGAAACACCATATATTTT; CDR3 protein: CASRPRGPGNTIYF
J gene: TRBJ1-1; clone size: many; V gene: TRBV5-6; D gene: TRBD1; CDR3 DNA: TGTGCCAGCAGCACGGGACAGGGGTGGACTGAAGCTTTCTTT; CDR3 protein: CASSTGQGWTEAFF
J gene: TRBJ2-5; clone size: many; V gene: TRBV6-2/TRBV6-3; D gene: NA; CDR3 DNA: TGTGCCAGCAGTTACTCCTTTGGAGAACAAGAGACCCAGTACTTC; CDR3 protein: CASSYSFGEQETQYF
J gene: TRBJ2-4; clone size: few; V gene: TRBV20-1; D gene: NA; CDR3 DNA: TGCAGTGCTAGATGGGGGTATCCCAAAAACATTCAGTACTTC; CDR3 protein: CSARWGYPKNIQYF
J gene: TRBJ2-7; clone size: NA; V gene: TRBV12-3/TRBV12-4; D gene: NA; CDR3 DNA: TGTGCCAGCAGTTTAAGTTTAGCGAGAACCTACGAGCAGTACTTC; CDR3 protein: CASSLSLARTYEQYF
J gene: TRBJ1-1; clone size: many; V gene: TRBV19; D gene: NA; CDR3 DNA: TGTGCCAGTAGTAGGTCCGGGGGGCTAGGCACTGAAGCTTTCTTT; CDR3 protein: CASSRSGGLGTEAFF
J gene: TRBJ1-1; clone size: NA; V gene: TRBV12-3/TRBV12-4; D gene: TRBD1; CDR3 DNA: TGTGCCAGCAGGGACCGGGACAGGGGAATGAACACTGAAGCTTTCTTT; CDR3 protein: CASRDRDRGMNTEAFF
J gene: TRBJ2-7; clone size: many; V gene: TRBV19; D gene: TRBD1; CDR3 DNA: TGTGCCACCCATCCCGGGACAGGGAACTCCTACGAGCAGTACTTC; CDR3 protein: CATHPGTGNSYEQYF
J gene: TRBJ2-2; clone size: NA; V gene: TRBV6-1; D gene: NA; CDR3 DNA: TGTGCCAGCAGAACGGGACTCTACACCGGGGAGCTGTTTTTT; CDR3 protein: CASRTGLYTGELFF
J gene: TRBJ2-7; clone size: many; V gene: TRBV18; D gene: NA; CDR3 DNA: TGTGCCAGCTCTGCCGGGACATCCTACGAGCAGTACTTC; CDR3 protein: CASSAGTSYEQYF
J gene: TRBJ2-5; clone size: many; V gene: TRBV20-1; D gene: NA; CDR3 DNA: TGCAGTGCTAGCTCAGGGGCGTGGGAGACCCAGTACTTC; CDR3 protein: CSASSGAWETQYF
J gene: TRBJ2-7; clone size: many; V gene: TRBV10-3; D gene: NA; CDR3 DNA: TGTGCCATCGGGGGGGCAGCCAACGAGAATGAGCAGTACTTC; CDR3 protein: CAIGGAANENEQYF
J gene: TRBJ1-5; clone size: many; V gene: TRBV7-3; D gene: NA; CDR3 DNA: TGTGCCAGCAGCTTAAGCAGGGATCAGCCCCAGCATTTT; CDR3 protein: CASSLSRDQPQHF
J gene: TRBJ1-3; clone size: few; V gene: TRBV19; D gene: NA; CDR3 DNA: TGTGCCAGTAGCCTACTTCCGGACACCATATATTTT; CDR3 protein: CASSLLPDTIYF
J gene: TRBJ2-3; clone size: many; V gene: TRBV2; D gene: TRBD2; CDR3 DNA: TGTGCCAGCAGTCTAGCGGGATACACAGATACGCAGTATTTT; CDR3 protein: CASSLAGYTDTQYF
J gene: TRBJ2-3; clone size: many; V gene: TRBV9; D gene: NA; CDR3 DNA: TGTGCCAGCAGCGTAGGACCGTCAGATACGCAGTATTTT; CDR3 protein: CASSVGPSDTQYF
J gene: TRBJ2-1; clone size: many; V gene: TRBV7-2; D gene: NA; CDR3 DNA: TGTGCCAGCTCTACCTACAGGGCCCAGCAGTTCTTC; CDR3 protein: CASSTYRAQQFF
J gene: TRBJ2-1; clone size: many; V gene: TRBV3-1; D gene: TRBD2; CDR3 DNA: TGTGCCAGCAGCCAGAGCGGGATGGAAGGTGAGCAGTTCTTC; CDR3 protein: CASSQSGMEGEQFF
J gene: TRBJ1-5; clone size: many; V gene: TRBV3-1; D gene: NA; CDR3 DNA: TGTGCCAGCAGCCAAGGGGAGGGGCAGCCCCAGCATTTT; CDR3 protein: CASSQGEGQPQHF
J gene: TRBJ1-2; clone size: NA; V gene: TRBV7-3; D gene: NA; CDR3 DNA: TGTGCCAGCAGCGAGTTAGGTGGAAACTATGGCTACACCTTC; CDR3 protein: CASSELGGNYGYTF
J gene: TRBJ1-1; clone size: NA; V gene: TRBV29-1; D gene: NA; CDR3 DNA: TGCAGCGCCAGCGTTGGGGGGTCGGGCACTGAAGCTTTCTTT; CDR3 protein: CSASVGGSGTEAFF
J gene: TRBJ2-5; clone size: many; V gene: TRBV29-1; D gene: TRBD2; CDR3 DNA: TGCAGCGTTGACTGGACTAGCGGGGCAGAGACCCAGTACTTC; CDR3 protein: CSVDWTSGAETQYF
J gene: TRBJ1-6; clone size: many; V gene: TRBV20-1; D gene: NA; CDR3 DNA: TGCAGTGCTAGAAGTTTTATTTCCGAGAGCTCCTATAATTCACCCCTCCACTTT; CDR3 protein: CSARSFISESSYNSPLHF
J gene: TRBJ2-1; clone size: many; V gene: TRBV7-3; D gene: NA; CDR3 DNA: TGTGCCAGCAGCTTTCCGGGCAATGAGCAGTTCTTC; CDR3 protein: CASSFPGNEQFF
J gene: TRBJ2-7; clone size: many; V gene: TRBV24-1; D gene: NA; CDR3 DNA: TGTGCCACCAGTGATTTGTTGGGCGAGCAGTACTTC; CDR3 protein: CATSDLLGEQYF
J gene: TRBJ1-6; clone size: many; V gene: TRBV18; D gene: NA; CDR3 DNA: TGTGCCAGCTCACCACGGGAAGGGAGGTCACCCCTCCACTTT; CDR3 protein: CASSPREGRSPLHF
J gene: TRBJ2-7; clone size: many; V gene: TRBV30; D gene: TRBD1; CDR3 DNA: TGTGCCTGGGGACAGGGGATTCGGGAGCAGTACTTC; CDR3 protein: CAWGQGIREQYF
J gene: TRBJ2-1; clone size: many; V gene: TRBV29-1; D gene: TRBD1; CDR3 DNA: TGCAGCGGTTGCAGGGGGCCGTATGAGCAGTTCTTC; CDR3 protein: CSGCRGPYEQFF
J gene: TRBJ2-7; clone size: NA; V gene: TRBV10-1; D gene: TRBD1; CDR3 DNA: TGCGCCAGCAGTGGTTCCGGGACAGGGACATACTACGAGCAGTACTTC; CDR3 protein: CASSGSGTGTYYEQYF